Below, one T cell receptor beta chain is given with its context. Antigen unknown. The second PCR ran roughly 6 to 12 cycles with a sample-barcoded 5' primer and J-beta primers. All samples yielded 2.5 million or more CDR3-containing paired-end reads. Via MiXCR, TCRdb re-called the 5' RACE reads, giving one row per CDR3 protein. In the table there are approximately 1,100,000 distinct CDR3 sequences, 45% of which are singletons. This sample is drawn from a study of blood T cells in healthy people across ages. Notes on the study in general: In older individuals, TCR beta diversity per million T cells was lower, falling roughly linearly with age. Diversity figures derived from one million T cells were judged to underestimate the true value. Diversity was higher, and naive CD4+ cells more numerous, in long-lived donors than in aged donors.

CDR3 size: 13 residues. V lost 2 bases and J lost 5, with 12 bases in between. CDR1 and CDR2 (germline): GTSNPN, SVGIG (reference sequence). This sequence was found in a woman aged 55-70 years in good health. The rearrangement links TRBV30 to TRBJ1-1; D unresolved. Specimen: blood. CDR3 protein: CAWSPWGRTEAFF. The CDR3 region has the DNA TGTGCCTGGAGTCCCTGGGGTCGGACTGAAGCTTTCTTT. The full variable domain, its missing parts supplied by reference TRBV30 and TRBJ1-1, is SQTIHQWPATLVQPVGSPLSLECTVEGTSNPNLYWYRQAAGRGLQLLFYSVGIGQISSEVPQNLSASRPQDRQFILSSKKLLLSDSGFYLCAWSPWGRTEAFFGQGTRLTVV.